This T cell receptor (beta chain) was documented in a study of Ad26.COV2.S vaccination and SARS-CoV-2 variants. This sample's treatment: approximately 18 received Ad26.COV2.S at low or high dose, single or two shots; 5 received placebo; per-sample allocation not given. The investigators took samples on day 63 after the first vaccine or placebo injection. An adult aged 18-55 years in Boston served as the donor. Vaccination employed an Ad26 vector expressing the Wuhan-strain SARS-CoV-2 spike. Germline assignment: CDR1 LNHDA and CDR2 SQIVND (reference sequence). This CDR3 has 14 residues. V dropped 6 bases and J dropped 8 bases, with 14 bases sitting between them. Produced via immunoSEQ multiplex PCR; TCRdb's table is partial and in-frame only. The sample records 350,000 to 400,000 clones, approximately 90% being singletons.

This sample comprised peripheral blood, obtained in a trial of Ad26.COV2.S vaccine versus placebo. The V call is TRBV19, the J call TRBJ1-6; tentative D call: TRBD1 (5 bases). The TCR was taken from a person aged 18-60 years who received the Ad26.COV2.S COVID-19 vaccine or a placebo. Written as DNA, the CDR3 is TGTGCCAGTAGAGGGGCAGAGGACTATTCACCCCTCCACTTT. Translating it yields CASRGAEDYSPLHF.